Many counts were recorded for the clone carrying this TCR beta chain. Mismatch with germline at one junction end may stem from a read error. Germline CDR1 is SGHNT and CDR2 is YYREEE (reference sequence). This CDR3 contains 12 residues. The data were obtained in a study of T cells after posttransplantation cyclophosphamide. Profiled with immunoSEQ multiplex PCR; TCRdb holds only in-frame clones, not every one. Captured here are roughly 25,000 clones, none seen once; the top ten comprise around 1.7%. Cyclophosphamide on days +3 and +4 followed busulfan-fludarabine conditioning and a marrow graft. This receptor was obtained from a male patient aged 18-29 years who received an allogeneic stem cell transplant from a related donor, was CMV-positive, and had no GVHD. Some T cells may have originated in the graft donor. The chain joins TRBV5-4 to TRBJ1-2; TRBD1 aligns across 7 bases. The sample here was PBMCs, taken after allogeneic stem cell transplant with posttransplant cyclophosphamide. CDR3 in DNA: TGTGCCAGCAGCTTAGACCGGGACAGAGGTCACTTC. This sequence encodes CASSLDRDRGHF. The variable domain in full, with the rest retrieved from reference TRBV5-4 and TRBJ1-2, is ETGVTQSPTHLIKTRGQQVTLRCSSQSGHNTVSWYQQALGQGPQFIFQYYREEENGRGNFPPRFSGLQFPNYSSELNVNALELDDSALYLCASSLDRDRGHFGSGTRLTVV.